This T cell receptor (beta chain) was obtained from a study of T-cell memory formation after mild COVID-19. Study overall: TCR clustering was largely donor specific.

This CDR3 has 15 residues. Germline loops: CDR1 MGHDK, CDR2 SYGVNS. The V segment lost 3 bases and the J segment 2 bases; nucleotides outside the gene matches: 4. Constant-segment primers served in 5'RACE that generated TCR alpha and TCR beta cDNA libraries bearing sample barcodes and UMIs. TCRdb called the 5' RACE reads again in MiXCR, with one record for every CDR3 protein. The sample yields just over 50,000 distinct CDR3 sequences, around 10% seen once. This clonotype occurred a few times. No antigen is known for it. Study-level points and caveats: Some clones that responded turned up in pre-infection memory, which suggests that cross-reactive memory joined in. Most CD4+ clones that shrank were in CM and EM, while CD8+ ones turned up in EMRA.

The receptor was isolated from an adult woman who had mild COVID-19 (a few samples of this study predate the infection). Cell type and time point are not known. The chain couples TRBV25-1 to TRBJ1-3, with 7 bases that match TRBD1. The sample was PBMCs or a T cell subset sorted from them (not recorded which). CDR3 amino acids: CASSDPTGTGNTIYF. The CDR3 region has the DNA TGTGCCAGCAGTGACCCGACAGGGACTGGAAACACCATATATTTT.